The 28 T cell receptor beta chains presented below share a single source sample, sequenced in a study of response to subunit inactivated influenza vaccine (dated by TCRdb to the late 2010s). Library prep was done by RT-PCR. The run used an Illumina HiSeq 2500. TCRdb trimmed public reads at Q25 via fastp, called clones via MiXCR and kept in-frame beta chains. Rows with one shared CDR3 protein collapse into an entry with the most common genes and DNA. The sample has hundreds of thousands of distinct CDR3 sequences on record, around 13% of them singletons. The ten largest clonotypes hold less than 15% of the sample. Read against the paper, the sample's time point label means: approximately 47 days after influenza vaccine administration. Specimen: PBMCs from blood, collected 40 to 50 days after vaccination. The receptors derive from a man in his forties or fifties who received an inactivated influenza vaccine. Donor details come from another sample of the same person, matched by shared clones.

This chain connects TRBV3-1 to TRBJ2-1; TRBD2 matches at 11 bases. V shed 3 bases and J 8 bases; nucleotides not matched to a gene: 9. Germline CDR1 reads LGHDT; CDR2 reads YNNKEL (reference sequence). The CDR3 is made up of 16 amino acids. This CDR3 is CASSHLSGGALYEQFF. The CDR3 bases are TGTGCCAGCAGCCATCTTAGCGGGGGGGCCTTATATGAGCAGTTCTTC.

This chain connects TRBV6-5 to TRBJ1-1, with D tentatively TRBD1 (6 bases). Trimming cost V 2 bases and J 1 base, with 14 bases left between them. The CDR3 runs 16 residues. Germline CDR1 reads MNHEY; CDR2 reads SVGAGI. DNA for the CDR3: TGTGCCAGCAGTTACCCGAGACAGGCGCCGAACACTGAAGCTTTCTTT. Residues: CASSYPRQAPNTEAFF.

This clonotype was observed a handful of times. This rearrangement joins TRBV5-1 to TRBJ2-7; D gene uncertain. The CDR3 length is 13 residues. CDR1 is SGHRS, CDR2 YFSETQ, per germline. The V end lost 0 bases, the J end lost 2 bases, and 6 bases lay between the germline ends. CDR3 protein: CASSLVPAYEQYF. The CDR3 DNA is TGCGCCAGCAGCTTGGTTCCAGCCTACGAGCAGTACTTC. The full variable domain, with the rest looked up from reference TRBV5-1 and TRBJ2-7, is KAGVTQTPRYLIKTRGQQVTLSCSPISGHRSVSWYQQTPGQGLQFLFEYFSETQRNKGNFPGRFSGRQFSNSRSEMNVSTLELGDSALYLCASSLVPAYEQYFGPGTRLTVT.

This clonotype was found many times. V and J are TRBV29-1 and TRBJ2-2; D gene ambiguous. Germline CDR1 is SQVTM and CDR2 is ANQGSEA. The CDR3 has 16 amino acids. V lost 2 bases and J 2 bases, leaving 15 bases between the germline ends. The CDR3 here is CSVELQAVGNTGELFF. The CDR3 DNA sequence: TGCAGCGTTGAACTTCAGGCGGTCGGTAACACCGGGGAGCTGTTTTTT.

The chain carries TRBV7-3 and TRBJ2-1; D gene ambiguous. Trimming stripped 2 bases from V and 13 bases from J, with 18 bases between. CDR1 and CDR2 (germline): SGHTA, FQGTGA. The CDR3 is 14 residues long. The CDR3 region has the DNA TGTGCCAGCAGCTTACGCCCTTCAAGCGTGGAACAGTTCTTC. It codes for CASSLRPSSVEQFF.

This clonotype was observed a handful of times. The rearrangement links TRBV24-1 to TRBJ2-2; 7 bases agree with TRBD2. Trimming cost V 5 bases and J 1 base; bases outside gene matches: 9. Germline CDR1 reads KGHDR; CDR2 reads SFDVKD. The CDR3 loop spans 17 amino acids. CDR3 nucleotides: TGTGCCACCAGTGGTGGGAGGGGCAGGGAGAACACCGGGGAGCTGTTTTTT. It specifies CATSGGRGRENTGELFF.

This clonotype has a count of ten or more. V usage is TRBV12-3 or TRBV12-4 and J usage is TRBJ2-2; D unclear. The CDR3 extends over 17 amino acids. Trimming took off 3 bases at V and 1 base at J, with 15 bases between the two ends. The CDR3 sequence is CASSFVLDARNTGELFF. The CDR3 coding sequence is TGTGCCAGCAGTTTTGTCTTGGACGCACGGAACACCGGGGAGCTGTTTTTT.

This clonotype was recorded at least ten times. This chain connects TRBV3-1 to TRBJ2-3, with TRBD2 matching over 11 bases. J lost 6 bases, V lost 0 bases, and 8 bases had no gene match. The CDR3 is made up of 17 amino acids. The V gene's germline CDR1 is LGHDT and CDR2 YNNKEL (reference sequence). CDR3 protein: CASSQDGAGTSGDTQYF. The CDR3 nucleotides read TGTGCCAGCAGCCAAGATGGGGCGGGGACTAGCGGCGATACGCAGTATTTT.

The V and J genes are TRBV5-1 and TRBJ2-3, with no clear D. Germline V gene sequence: CDR1 SGHRS, CDR2 YFSETQ. Trimming stripped 0 bases from V and 2 bases from J, with 7 bases between. The CDR3 spans 14 residues. The CDR3 is CASSLAAYTDTQYF. CDR3 sequence (DNA): TGCGCCAGCAGCTTGGCCGCATACACAGATACGCAGTATTTT.

This clonotype was recorded once. J is TRBJ2-7 and V is TRBV20-1; D possibly corresponds to TRBD2 (6 bases). Germline V lookup: CDR1 DFQATT, CDR2 SNEGSKA (reference sequence). V gave up 1 base and J gave up 2 bases, with 21 bases separating them. This CDR3 is built from 17 residues. CDR3 in amino acids: CSARGPTGVFTPYEQYF. Written as DNA, the CDR3 is TGCAGTGCTAGAGGTCCCACGGGAGTATTCACACCCTACGAGCAGTACTTC.

This sequence joins TRBV20-1 and TRBJ1-5, with D perhaps matching TRBD1 (5 bases). Germline values: CDR1 DFQATT, CDR2 SNEGSKA (reference sequence). Between the trimmed V and J ends, which lost 0 bases and 6 bases, there was a span of 15 bases. The CDR3 extends over 15 amino acids. The CDR3 DNA reads TGCAGTGCTAGAGAGGGCGCGGGGGGGAGTCAGCCCCAGCATTTT. Translation gives CSAREGAGGSQPQHF.

This rearrangement joins TRBV6-1 to TRBJ2-2, with 9 bases aligning to TRBD1. CDR1 and CDR2 (germline): MNHNS, SASEGT. After removal of 5 bases from V and 5 bases from J, the junction contained 15 bases not matched to a gene. This CDR3 has 18 amino acids. The CDR3 is CASSPPVIGTGRTGELFF. CDR3 nucleotide sequence: TGTGCCAGCAGTCCCCCGGTGATTGGGACAGGGAGGACCGGGGAGCTGTTTTTT.

This clonotype has only a few counts. The chain is built from TRBV10-2 and TRBJ2-7; 8 bases line up with TRBD1. Per the germline V gene, CDR1 is WSHSY and CDR2 is SAAADI. The CDR3 totals 13 residues. With 7 bases clipped from V and 1 base from J, the junction kept 3 bases outside the gene matches. In DNA form, the CDR3 reads TGCGCCAGCACCTGGACAGGGTCCTACGAGCAGTACTTC. It yields the protein CASTWTGSYEQYF.

The V and J genes are TRBV9 and TRBJ1-1, with D possibly being TRBD1 (5 bases). The length of the CDR3 is 15 residues. With 3 bases removed from V and 0 bases from J, the gap between germline ends came to 12 bases. Germline-derived CDR1 and CDR2 are SGDLS and YYNGEE. This CDR3 reads CASSAQGQLNTEAFF. CDR3 DNA: TGTGCCAGCAGCGCTCAAGGACAATTGAACACTGAAGCTTTCTTT.

This rearrangement joins TRBV7-2 to TRBJ2-1, with D perhaps matching TRBD2 (5 bases). This CDR3 is built from 15 residues. V lost 3 bases, J lost 6 bases, and 15 bases lay in between. Germline V gene data show CDR1 as SGHTA and CDR2 as FQGNSA. The CDR3 DNA is TGTGCCAGCAGCTTTGGTCGGTTCCGGGGCAATGAGCAGTTCTTC. Its translation is CASSFGRFRGNEQFF.

The sample holds many counts of this clonotype. The rearrangement uses TRBV29-1 and TRBJ2-7; no clear D. CDR3 length: 12 amino acids. Germline lookup yields CDR1 SQVTM and CDR2 ANQGSEA. Trimming took 5 bases from V and 1 from J, leaving 9 bases between them. The CDR3 DNA sequence: TGCAGCGTTAGCGCTGAATCCTACGAGCAGTACTTC. Translating it yields CSVSAESYEQYF.

There are many counts of this clonotype. The chain's CDR3 is CASSLDRLNQPQHF. The DNA for the CDR3 is TGTGCCAGCAGCTTGGACAGACTCAATCAGCCCCAGCATTTT. The chain couples TRBV7-2 to TRBJ1-5; possible D gene TRBD1, 6 bases. V was clipped by 3 bases and J by 3 bases, with 9 bases between them. The germline gives CDR1 SGHTA, CDR2 FQGNSA. The length of the CDR3 is 14 residues.

This clonotype was detected a few times. The chain has TRBV10-3 and TRBJ2-1; 12 bases are shared with TRBD2. The ends lost 6 bases at V and 3 bases at J; junction bases unmatched: 3. There are 15 residues in the CDR3. Germline-derived CDR1 and CDR2 are ENHRY and SYGVKD. The CDR3, as DNA: TGTGCCATCAGGGAGGGACTAGCGGGCTACAATGAGCAGTTCTTC. Translation gives CAIREGLAGYNEQFF.

The sample holds many counts of this clonotype. The chain joins TRBV12-3 or TRBV12-4 to TRBJ1-1, with 11 bases matching TRBD1. The CDR3 length is 14 residues. V dropped 6 bases and J dropped 1; count of bases not matched to a gene: 1. DNA of the CDR3: TGTGCCAGCAGCGGACAGGGGGCGAACACTGAAGCTTTCTTT. Protein sequence: CASSGQGANTEAFF.

This clonotype was seen a few times. The chain is built from TRBV7-2 and TRBJ1-1, with TRBD1 matching over 7 bases. V was pared by 5 bases and J by 3 bases, with 6 bases of the junction left unmatched. CDR3 size: 14 residues. The germline CDR1 and CDR2 sequences are SGHTA and FQGNSA. The CDR3 DNA reads as TGTGCCAGCAGCGCCCGACAGGGATACACTGAAGCTTTCTTT. It yields the protein CASSARQGYTEAFF.

The sample holds a few counts of this clonotype. This chain joins TRBV24-1 and TRBJ2-2; weak D call: TRBD1 (5 bases). CDR1 KGHDR and CDR2 SFDVKD come from the germline V gene. CDR3 length equals 19 residues. V lost 1 base and J 2 bases, leaving 19 bases between the germline ends. CDR3: CATSDLGVRNQRNTGELFF. In DNA, the CDR3 is TGTGCCACCAGTGATTTAGGGGTCCGTAATCAGAGAAACACCGGGGAGCTGTTTTTT.

V usage is TRBV7-2 and J usage is TRBJ2-4, with D possibly matching TRBD1 (6 bases). Germline values: CDR1 SGHTA, CDR2 FQGNSA. This CDR3 comprises 15 residues. V lost 6 bases and J 7 bases, leaving 19 bases between the germline ends. CDR3 sequence reads: CASSVRGIERNIQYF. CDR3 coding DNA: TGTGCCAGCAGTGTGAGGGGGATTGAGAGGAACATTCAGTACTTC.

The chain uses TRBV5-1 and TRBJ1-1; tentatively, D is TRBD1 (5 bases). Trimming removed 4 bases from V and 4 bases from J, with 17 bases in between. Germline V gene data show CDR1 as SGHRS and CDR2 as YFSETQ. This CDR3 comprises 15 residues. DNA of the CDR3: TGCGCCAGCAGCATGACGGGAGACGGGGGCACTGAAGCTTTCTTT. Its translation is CASSMTGDGGTEAFF.

This clonotype was found a few times. The chain joins TRBV7-9 to TRBJ1-2; possible D gene TRBD1, 5 bases. Per the germline V gene, CDR1 is SEHNR and CDR2 is FQNEAQ (reference sequence). The CDR3 loop spans 14 amino acids. The germline V and J ends were trimmed by 4 bases and 8 bases, with 17 bases remaining between them. DNA for the CDR3: TGTGCCAGCAGCTGGTCCGGGCCAGGGAGAGGCTACACCTTC. This sequence encodes CASSWSGPGRGYTF.

This rearrangement joins TRBV12-3 or TRBV12-4 to TRBJ2-4; D is uncertain. The CDR3 contains 16 residues. With 0 bases removed from V and 1 base from J, the gap between germline ends came to 10 bases. The CDR3 sequence: CASSLATLGAKNIQYF. As DNA, the CDR3 is TGTGCCAGCAGTTTAGCCACTCTGGGGGCCAAAAACATTCAGTACTTC.

This clonotype was seen a handful of times. The chain recombines TRBV20-1 with TRBJ2-3; 8 bases map to TRBD2. The CDR3 consists of 16 residues. Germline CDR1 reads DFQATT; CDR2 reads SNEGSKA (reference sequence). J gave up 5 bases and V 1 base, and 11 bases lay outside the gene matches. Written as DNA, the CDR3 is TGCAGTGCTAGAGTCCTTCCGGGACTAGTTATAGATACGCAGTATTTT. Translation: CSARVLPGLVIDTQYF.

This clonotype appeared a few times. The CDR3 protein is CASNHRPNTDTQYF. In DNA form, the CDR3 reads TGTGCCAGCAACCACCGCCCGAACACAGATACGCAGTATTTT. The chain links TRBV2 to TRBJ2-3; D gene ambiguous. CDR3 length equals 14 residues. V gave up 7 bases and J gave up 2 bases, with 13 bases separating them. Germline CDR1 and CDR2: SNHLY and FYNNEI.

In the case of this clonotype: At one boundary the junction diverges from the germline segment, which might be a read error. The rearrangement links TRBV2 to TRBJ2-1, with D tentatively TRBD2 (8 bases). CDR1 and CDR2 (germline): SNHLY, FYNNEI. This CDR3 has 13 amino acids. The CDR3 sequence is CASGPGLGGIRLF. CDR3 sequence (DNA): TGTGCCAGCGGGCCGGGACTAGGGGGCATCCGGCTCTTC.